This T cell receptor beta chain came from a study of blood T cells in healthy people across ages. PCR was performed a second time for about 6 to 12 cycles using a sample-barcoded 5' primer and a J-beta primer mix. One entry per CDR3 protein, called by TCRdb with MiXCR from the 5' RACE reads. The repertoire holds 850,000 or so distinct CDR3 sequences, with 29% as singletons. This clonotype was picked up many times. Trimming removed 7 bases from V and 8 bases from J, with 18 bases in between. Germline CDR1 and CDR2: SGHAT and FQNNGV. The CDR3 extends over 14 amino acids. The TCR originated in an elderly woman in good health. The sample consisted of blood. The chain joins TRBV11-2 to TRBJ2-1; D may be TRBD2 (5 bases). Here the CDR3 reads CASMLRGVQDEQFF. DNA of the CDR3: TGTGCCAGCATGCTACGGGGAGTTCAGGATGAGCAGTTCTTC.